A selection of T cell receptor beta chains follows, all from one sample in a study of OX40 agonist ivuxolimab in advanced cancers. The protocol was immunoSEQ multiplex PCR, while the TCRdb copy is restricted to in-frame clones and leaves out a portion. The table records just over 95,000 clones, almost 90% of them present only once. The material sequenced was CD4+ or CD8+ T cells sorted from blood, taken in a trial of the OX40 agonist ivuxolimab. Source of these receptors: an adult with an advanced solid tumor such as melanoma, head and neck, liver or kidney cancer. The CDR3 runs from the conserved cysteine through the conserved F or W.

>TRBJ1-5|TRBV2
CASSVGGRYQPQHF
>TRBJ2-1|TRBV6-5
CASSPSLYNEQFF
>TRBJ2-2|TRBV9
CASATRGGVNDGELFF
>TRBJ2-3|TRBV27
CASSLYAGTSTDTQYF
>TRBJ2-1|TRBV14
CASSQEASGLRRYEQFF
>TRBJ2-3|TRBV5-1
CASSFEGLSTDTQYF
>TRBJ2-3|TRBV5-1
CASSLFSSNTDTQYF
>TRBJ2-1|TRBV28
CASRSGNIRLNEQFF
>TRBJ2-6|TRBV7-3
CASSRTGASSGANVLTF
>TRBJ1-6|TRBV5-1
CASSLAGSSYNSPLHF
>TRBJ1-4|TRBV5-6
CASSLRTGGEGLFF
>TRBJ2-1|TRBV10-2
CASTLEGRNNEQFF
>TRBJ2-7|TRBV5-4
CASSLAGPGRYEQYF
>TRBJ1-1|TRBV28
CASSPSDRYTEAFF
>TRBJ1-2|TRBV5-4
CASSLGDRANYGYTF
>TRBJ1-1|TRBV28
CASSLNARNRINTEAFF
>TRBJ1-1|TRBV7-9
CASSLDPGQEAFF
>TRBJ2-2|TRBV10-1
CASSESTTSNTGELFF
>TRBJ1-3|TRBV6-6
CASSSQDSSGNTIYF
>TRBJ2-7|TRBV10-3
CAISGGHKTEPYEQCF
>TRBJ2-3|TRBV6-1
CASSEGLATDTQYF
>TRBJ2-7|TRBV15
CATSRGGLGGYREQYF
>TRBJ2-3|TRBV28
CASSFLTLALDTQYF
>TRBJ2-3|TRBV9
CASGKGGIDTQYF
>TRBJ2-5|TRBV6-1
CASGEVGETQYF
>TRBJ1-1|TRBV28
CASSRVTEAFF
>TRBJ2-3|TRBV6-5
CASSSLEFSTDTQYF
>TRBJ2-5|TRBV9
CASSASHETQYF
>TRBJ2-7|TRBV6-6
CASSPGTGPYEQYF
>TRBJ2-7|TRBV30
CAWIGRTYEQYF
>TRBJ1-2|TRBV4-2
CASSQTTRYGYTF
>TRBJ2-3|TRBV6-1
CASRGMRRTDTQYF
>TRBJ2-1|TRBV28
CASSLIDNSYNEQFF
>TRBJ2-7|TRBV5-1
CASSLDGLRYEQYF
>-|TRBV28
CASSLVGSYEQYF
>TRBJ2-1|TRBV5-1
CASSLLPSGGYNEQFF
>TRBJ1-5|TRBV30
CAWREGFNQPQHF
>TRBJ2-1|TRBV11-2
CASSLGAGGRNNEQFF
>TRBJ1-1|TRBV19
CASSIPGGNTEAFF
>TRBJ2-5|TRBV14
CASSQDMGGQETQYF
>TRBJ2-7|TRBV7-8
CASSLESSAYEQYF
>TRBJ2-1|TRBV6-1
CASSVVLEAGNEQFF
>TRBJ1-1|TRBV19
CASRGDQFWGTEAFF
>TRBJ1-1|TRBV5-1
CASSLGTGNTEAFF
>TRBJ2-5|TRBV5-1
CASSPGPQETQYF
>TRBJ2-1|TRBV6-6
CASTKFLPSNEQFF
>TRBJ2-2|TRBV13
CASSLVLGLTGELFF
>TRBJ1-1|TRBV6-1
CASSYQLGNTEAFF
>TRBJ1-2|TRBV5-4
CASSFGDGSYGYTF
>TRBJ1-6|TRBV6-1
CASSEQPNSPLHF